This T cell receptor beta chain was sequenced in a study of T-cell memory formation after mild COVID-19. The 5'RACE method, run with constant-segment primers, produced TCR alpha and TCR beta cDNA libraries (carrying sample barcodes and UMIs). TCRdb fed the 5' RACE reads into MiXCR, producing one record per CDR3 protein. Among about 350,000 distinct CDR3 sequences listed, about an eighth were seen once. Study-level findings and limits: CD4+ contracting clones were found mainly in CM and EM, and CD8+ ones in EMRA. Clones contracting across day 15 to 85 had a balanced CD4/CD8 profile; later expanding clones leaned CD4+.

Note on this clonotype: The antigen remains unidentified.

The CDR3 is 16 amino acids. CDR1 is SGHRS, CDR2 YFSETQ, per germline. After removal of 5 bases from V and 2 bases from J, the junction contained 7 bases not matched to a gene. V is TRBV5-1 and J is TRBJ2-1, with TRBD1 matching 10 bases. The sequence was collected from a man aged 18 to 29 who had mild COVID-19 (a few samples of this study predate the infection). Cell type and time point are not known. Sequenced sample: PBMCs or a T cell subset sorted from them (not recorded which). CDR3 residues: CASRMTGGRAYNEQFF. The CDR3 DNA reads as TGCGCCAGCAGAATGACAGGGGGCAGGGCCTACAATGAGCAGTTCTTC.